The 16 T cell receptor beta chains below all came from one sample that was sequenced in a study of blood T cell repertoires in COVID-19. TCRdb keeps only in-frame clones here, not all; method: immunoSEQ multiplex PCR. The repertoire holds approximately 130,000 clones, with 85% to 90% as singletons. What was sequenced was peripheral blood. The receptor source for this set is a human donor in a cohort sampled during active COVID-19.

The rearrangement links TRBV6-5 to TRBJ2-7; 9 bases align to TRBD2. The CDR3 is 13 amino acids. Looked up from germline, CDR1 is MNHEY and CDR2 is SVGAGI. V was clipped by 7 bases and J by 6 bases; unmatched bases: 7. Here the CDR3 DNA reads TGTGCCAGCATAGCGAGCGGGGGGTTCGAGCAGTACTTC. This sequence encodes CASIASGGFEQYF.

Judged by abundance, this clone is medium-sized (0.01 to 0.1%). V and J are TRBV27 and TRBJ2-5; 7 positions match TRBD1. Germline V gene lookup returns CDR1 MNHEY and CDR2 SMNVEV (reference sequence). CDR3 length equals 14 residues. With 4 bases clipped from V and 1 base from J, the junction kept 3 bases outside the gene matches. CDR3 region: CASSSRDSQETQYF. The CDR3 bases are TGTGCCAGCAGTTCCCGGGACAGCCAAGAGACCCAGTACTTC.

The chain combines TRBV30 with TRBJ2-3; D gene uncertain. Germline CDR1 GTSNPN, CDR2 SVGIG (reference sequence). CDR3 size: 13 residues. Trimming took 2 bases from V and 8 from J, leaving 14 bases between them. The CDR3 DNA follows: TGTGCCTGGAGTTACAGACCTGAAGGTACGCAGTATTTT. Residues: CAWSYRPEGTQYF.

This chain uses TRBV5-6 with TRBJ1-6, with 9 bases matching TRBD1. The V and J ends lost 4 bases and 17 bases, in that order; junction bases with no gene match: 19. The CDR3 contains 16 residues. Germline assignment: CDR1 SGHDT and CDR2 YYEEEE. The CDR3 region is CASSPRGGQGGRSVHF. DNA for the CDR3: TGTGCCAGCAGCCCCCGAGGGGGACAGGGAGGTAGAAGTGTCCACTTT.

CDR3 in amino acids: CASSSRLTTVAGNTIYF. DNA for the CDR3: TGTGCCAGCAGCTCCAGGCTGACTACTGTCGCTGGAAACACCATATATTTT. The chain is built from TRBV11-2 and TRBJ1-3; unclear D gene. There are 17 residues in the CDR3. CDR1 is SGHAT, CDR2 FQNNGV, per germline. Trimming took 4 bases from V and 2 from J, leaving 18 bases between them.

The V gene is TRBV9, the J gene TRBJ2-2, with D possibly TRBD2 on 5 matching bases. CDR1 is SGDLS, CDR2 YYNGEE, per germline. This CDR3 contains 13 residues. V was clipped by 4 bases and J by 6 bases, with 10 bases between them. CDR3 coding DNA: TGTGCCAGCAGCCGAGGAGCGGCCGGGGAGCTGTTTTTT. It specifies CASSRGAAGELFF. Full variable domain (remainder filled in from reference TRBV9 and TRBJ2-2): DSGVTQTPKHLITATGQRVTLRCSPRSGDLSVYWYQQSLDQGLQFLIQYYNGEERAKGNILERFSAQQFPDLHSELNLSSLELGDSALYFCASSRGAAGELFFGEGSRLTVL.

V is TRBV16 and J is TRBJ1-1; 11 bases match TRBD1. There are 13 residues in the CDR3. Germline V gene lookup returns CDR1 KGHSY and CDR2 FQNENV. The junction had 2 bases not matched to a gene; V was cut back by 0 bases and J by 11 bases. CDR3 sequence reads: CASSQSRDRGAFF. In DNA, the CDR3 is TGTGCCAGCAGCCAATCGCGGGACAGGGGGGCTTTCTTT. Full variable domain (missing parts from reference TRBV16 and TRBJ1-1): GEEVAQTPKHLVRGEGQKAKLYCAPIKGHSYVFWYQQVLKNEFKFLISFQNENVFDETGMPKERFSAKCLPNSPCSLEIQATKLEDSAVYFCASSQSRDRGAFFGQGTRLTVV.

The chain recombines TRBV5-5 with TRBJ1-5, with unresolved D. The V end was cut by 1 base, the J end by 4 bases, with 12 bases between. This CDR3 is 15 amino acids long. The germline gives CDR1 SGHKS, CDR2 YYEKEE (reference sequence). Here the CDR3 DNA reads TGTGCCAGCAGCTTGCTTGCCCAGACAAATCAGCCCCAGCATTTT. Amino acids: CASSLLAQTNQPQHF.

This chain uses TRBV6-6 with TRBJ1-6; a possible D gene is TRBD1 (6 bases). Trimming took 6 bases from V and 8 from J, leaving 14 bases between them. CDR1 and CDR2 from the germline V gene are MNHNY and SVGAGI (reference sequence). CDR3 length equals 14 residues. The CDR3 sequence is CASSTGIFYSPLHF. The CDR3 DNA reads TGTGCCAGCAGCACAGGGATTTTTTATTCACCCCTCCACTTT.

The CDR3 coding sequence is TGTGCCAGCAGTTCCGGGACACCTCACACCGGGGAGCTGTTTTTT. This gives the protein CASSSGTPHTGELFF. This rearrangement joins TRBV27 to TRBJ2-2, with D tentatively TRBD1 (6 bases). V was shortened by 4 bases and J by 3 bases, with 12 bases between the two germline ends. Germline values: CDR1 MNHEY, CDR2 SMNVEV (reference sequence). The length of the CDR3 is 15 residues.

The V and J genes are TRBV3-1 (or the pseudogene TRBV3-2) and TRBJ1-2; 7 bases match TRBD1. The CDR3 sequence is 15 residues long. With 1 base clipped from V and 4 bases from J, the junction kept 6 bases outside the gene matches. CDR1 is LGHDT, CDR2 YNNKEL, per germline (reference sequence). The CDR3 DNA reads as TGTGCCAGCAGCCAAGCTACGGCAGGGGGCTATGGCTACACCTTC. It translates to CASSQATAGGYGYTF.

The chain joins TRBV19 to TRBJ1-1; D is ambiguous. Germline CDR1 reads LNHDA; CDR2 reads SQIVND (reference sequence). V shed 1 base and J shed 1 base, with 10 bases lying between them. The CDR3 covers 15 residues. DNA for the CDR3: TGTGCCAGTAGTATAGCGGCACTACAGAACACTGAAGCTTTCTTT. Translated, it gives CASSIAALQNTEAFF.

The chain has TRBV5-6 and TRBJ1-5, with a possible D match to TRBD1 (6 bases). V lost 1 base and J 2 bases, leaving 10 bases between the germline ends. CDR1 is SGHDT and CDR2 is YYEEEE in the germline V gene. This CDR3 is built from 15 residues. DNA for the CDR3: TGTGCCAGCAGCTTGCGGGGGGCCGGCAATCAGCCCCAGCATTTT. It encodes CASSLRGAGNQPQHF.

As regards this clone: The junction and the germline gene differ at one end; a read error may be behind it. J is TRBJ1-2 and V is TRBV19; 7 bases agree with TRBD1. Germline CDR1 and CDR2: LNHDA and SQIVND (reference sequence). CDR3 size: 13 residues. The DNA for the CDR3 is TGTGCCAGCAGTATGGGACAGCAAAATGGCTACACCTTC. It yields the protein CASSMGQQNGYTF.

The CDR3 protein is CASSFGTRGNEQFF. The CDR3 bases are TGTGCCAGCAGTTTTGGGACTAGGGGCAATGAGCAGTTCTTC. The chain joins TRBV6-2 or TRBV6-3 to TRBJ2-1, with 8 nucleotides matching TRBD2. CDR3 length: 14 residues. The germline V gene encodes CDR1 MNHEY and CDR2 SVGEGT. The J segment lost 6 bases and the V segment lost 4 bases, leaving 5 bases of the junction unmatched.

The J gene is TRBJ2-3, the V gene TRBV9, with D possibly TRBD2 on 6 matching bases. V was pared by 0 bases and J by 8 bases, with 19 bases between. This CDR3 has 16 residues. CDR1 is SGDLS, CDR2 YYNGEE, per germline. CDR3 residues: CASSVDHGSGEGTQYF. CDR3 DNA sequence: TGTGCCAGCAGCGTAGACCACGGGAGCGGTGAAGGTACGCAGTATTTT.